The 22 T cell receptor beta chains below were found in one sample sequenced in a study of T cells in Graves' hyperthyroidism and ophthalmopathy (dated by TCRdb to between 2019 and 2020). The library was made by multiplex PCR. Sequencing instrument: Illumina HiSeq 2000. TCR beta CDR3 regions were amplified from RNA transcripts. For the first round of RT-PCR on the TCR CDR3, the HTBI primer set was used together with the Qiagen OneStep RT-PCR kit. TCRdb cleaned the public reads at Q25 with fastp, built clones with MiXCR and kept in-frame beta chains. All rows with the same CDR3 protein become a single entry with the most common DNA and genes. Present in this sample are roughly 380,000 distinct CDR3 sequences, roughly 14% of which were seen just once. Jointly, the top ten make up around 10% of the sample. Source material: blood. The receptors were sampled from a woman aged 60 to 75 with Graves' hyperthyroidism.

CDR3 bases: TGCAGCGGAACGGGACAGCTGAACACTGAAGCTTTCTTT. Protein sequence: CSGTGQLNTEAFF. This chain uses TRBV29-1 with TRBJ1-1; TRBD1 matches 7 bases. Per germline, CDR1 SQVTM and CDR2 ANQGSEA. This CDR3 region has 13 residues. Trimming cost V 7 bases and J 0 bases; bases outside gene matches: 5.

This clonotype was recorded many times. CDR3: CASSGRTSDQPQHF. The CDR3 coding sequence is TGTGCCAGCAGTGGGCGCACGTCCGATCAGCCCCAGCATTTT. The chain links TRBV2 to TRBJ1-5; no firm D call. Germline-derived CDR1 and CDR2 are SNHLY and FYNNEI. V lost 4 bases to trimming and J lost 5 bases, with 12 bases between them. There are 14 residues in the CDR3.

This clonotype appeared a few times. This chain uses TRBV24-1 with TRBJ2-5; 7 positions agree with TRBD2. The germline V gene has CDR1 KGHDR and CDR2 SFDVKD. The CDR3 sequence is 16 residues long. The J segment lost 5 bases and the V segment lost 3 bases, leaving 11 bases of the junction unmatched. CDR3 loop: CATSDGGGDSGETQYF. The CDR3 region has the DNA TGTGCCACCAGTGATGGGGGGGGAGACAGTGGGGAGACCCAGTACTTC.

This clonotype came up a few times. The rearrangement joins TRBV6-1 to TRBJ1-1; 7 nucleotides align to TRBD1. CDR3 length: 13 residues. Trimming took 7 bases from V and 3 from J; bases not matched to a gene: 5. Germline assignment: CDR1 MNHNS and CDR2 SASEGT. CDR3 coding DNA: TGTGCCAGCATCCCCGACAGGGACACTGAAGCTTTCTTT. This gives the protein CASIPDRDTEAFF.

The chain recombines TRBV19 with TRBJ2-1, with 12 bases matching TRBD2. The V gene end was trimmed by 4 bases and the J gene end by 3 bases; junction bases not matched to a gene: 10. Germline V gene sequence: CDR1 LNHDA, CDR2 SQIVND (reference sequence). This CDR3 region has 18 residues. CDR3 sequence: CASSTPSGLAGIYNEQFF. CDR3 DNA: TGTGCCAGTAGTACCCCGTCGGGACTAGCGGGCATCTACAATGAGCAGTTCTTC. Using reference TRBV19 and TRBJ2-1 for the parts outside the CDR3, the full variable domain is DGGITQSPKYLFRKEGQNVTLSCEQNLNHDAMYWYRQDPGQGLRLIYYSQIVNDFQKGDIAEGYSVSREKKESFPLTVTSAQKNPTAFYLCASSTPSGLAGIYNEQFFGPGTRLTVL.

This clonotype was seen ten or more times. The CDR3 spells CASSYSGDDSPLHF. As DNA, the CDR3 is TGTGCCAGCAGTTACTCCGGTGATGATTCACCCCTCCACTTT. J is TRBJ1-6 and V is TRBV6-5; D remains unclear. The CDR3 consists of 14 residues. Trimming stripped 0 bases from V and 8 bases from J, with 8 bases between. Germline values: CDR1 MNHEY, CDR2 SVGAGI.

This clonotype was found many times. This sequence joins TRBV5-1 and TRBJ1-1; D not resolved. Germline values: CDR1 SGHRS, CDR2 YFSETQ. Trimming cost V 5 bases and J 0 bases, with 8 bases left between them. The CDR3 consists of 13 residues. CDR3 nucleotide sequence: TGCGCCAGCAGGAAGGGCATGAACACTGAAGCTTTCTTT. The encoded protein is CASRKGMNTEAFF. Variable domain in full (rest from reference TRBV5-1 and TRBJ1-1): KAGVTQTPRYLIKTRGQQVTLSCSPISGHRSVSWYQQTPGQGLQFLFEYFSETQRNKGNFPGRFSGRQFSNSRSEMNVSTLELGDSALYLCASRKGMNTEAFFGQGTRLTVV.

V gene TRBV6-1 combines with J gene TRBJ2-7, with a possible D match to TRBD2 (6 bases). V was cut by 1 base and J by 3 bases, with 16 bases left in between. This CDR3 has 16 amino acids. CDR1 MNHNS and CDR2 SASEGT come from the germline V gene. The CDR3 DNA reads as TGTGCCAGCAGTGAAGTGCAGCTAGCGCCATACTACGAGCAGTACTTC. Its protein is CASSEVQLAPYYEQYF.

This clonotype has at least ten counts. CDR3 sequence reads: CSARIKWTEQNTEAFF. CDR3 nucleotides: TGCAGTGCTAGAATTAAATGGACAGAGCAGAACACTGAAGCTTTCTTT. V usage is TRBV20-1 and J usage is TRBJ1-1, with D maybe TRBD1 (6 bases). The V gene lost 2 bases and the J gene lost 1 base, with 17 bases spanning the gap. Germline-derived CDR1 and CDR2 are DFQATT and SNEGSKA (reference sequence). This CDR3 spans 16 amino acids.

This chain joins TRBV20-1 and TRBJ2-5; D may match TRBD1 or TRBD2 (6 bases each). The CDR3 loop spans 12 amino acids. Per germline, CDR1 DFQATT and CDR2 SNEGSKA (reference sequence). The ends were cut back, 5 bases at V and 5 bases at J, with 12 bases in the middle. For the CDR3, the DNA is TGCAGTGCTCGGGGGCGAATTGAGACCCAGTACTTC. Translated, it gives CSARGRIETQYF.

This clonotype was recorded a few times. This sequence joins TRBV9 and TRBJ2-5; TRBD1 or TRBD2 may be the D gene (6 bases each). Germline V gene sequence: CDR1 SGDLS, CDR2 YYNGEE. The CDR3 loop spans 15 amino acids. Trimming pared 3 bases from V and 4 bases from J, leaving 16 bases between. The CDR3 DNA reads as TGTGCCAGCAGCGCAGAGGGGGGACGTTCAGAGACCCAGTACTTC. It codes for CASSAEGGRSETQYF.

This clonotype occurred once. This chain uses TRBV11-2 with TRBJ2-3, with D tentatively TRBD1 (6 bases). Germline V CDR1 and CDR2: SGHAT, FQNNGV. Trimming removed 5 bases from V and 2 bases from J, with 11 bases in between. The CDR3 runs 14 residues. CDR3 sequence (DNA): TGTGCCAGCAGCGTGACAGGATACACAGATACGCAGTATTTT. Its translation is CASSVTGYTDTQYF.

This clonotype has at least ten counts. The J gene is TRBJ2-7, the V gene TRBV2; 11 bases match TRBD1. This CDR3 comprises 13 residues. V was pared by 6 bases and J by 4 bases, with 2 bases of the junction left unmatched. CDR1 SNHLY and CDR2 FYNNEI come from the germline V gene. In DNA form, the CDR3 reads TGTGCCAGCAGGGACAGGGGGCTTTACGAGCAGTACTTC. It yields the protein CASRDRGLYEQYF.

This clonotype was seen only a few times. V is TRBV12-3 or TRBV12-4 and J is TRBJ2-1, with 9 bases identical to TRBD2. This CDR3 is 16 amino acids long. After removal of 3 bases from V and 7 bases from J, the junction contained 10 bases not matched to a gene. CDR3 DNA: TGTGCCAGCAGTTTCGGGACTAGCCGGCCTAGGAATGAGCAGTTCTTC. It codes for CASSFGTSRPRNEQFF.

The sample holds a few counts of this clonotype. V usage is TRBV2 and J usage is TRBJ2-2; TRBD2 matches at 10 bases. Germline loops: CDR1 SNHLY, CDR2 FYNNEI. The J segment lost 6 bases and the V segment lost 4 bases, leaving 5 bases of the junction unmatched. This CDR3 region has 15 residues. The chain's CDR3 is CASSGSSGRAGELFF. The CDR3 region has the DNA TGTGCCAGCAGTGGCTCTAGCGGGAGAGCCGGGGAGCTGTTTTTT.

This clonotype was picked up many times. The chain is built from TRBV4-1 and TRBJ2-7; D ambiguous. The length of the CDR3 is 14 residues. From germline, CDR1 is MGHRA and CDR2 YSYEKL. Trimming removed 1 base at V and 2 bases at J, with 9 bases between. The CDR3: CASSQGYSPYEQYF. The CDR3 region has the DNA TGCGCCAGCAGCCAAGGGTATTCCCCCTACGAGCAGTACTTC.

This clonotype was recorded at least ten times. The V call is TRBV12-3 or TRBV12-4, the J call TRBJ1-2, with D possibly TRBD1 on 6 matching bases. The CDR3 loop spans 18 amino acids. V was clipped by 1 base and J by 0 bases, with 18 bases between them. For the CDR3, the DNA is TGTGCCAGCAGTTTAGGGGGCAGGGGTTCACGGGCTAACTATGGCTACACCTTC. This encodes CASSLGGRGSRANYGYTF.

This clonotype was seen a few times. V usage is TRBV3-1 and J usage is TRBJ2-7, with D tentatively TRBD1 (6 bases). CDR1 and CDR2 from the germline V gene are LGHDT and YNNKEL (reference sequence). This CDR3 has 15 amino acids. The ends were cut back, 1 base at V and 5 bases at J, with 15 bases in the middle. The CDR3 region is CASSQVSQGLDEQYF. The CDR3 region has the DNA TGTGCCAGCAGCCAAGTCTCACAGGGTCTTGACGAGCAGTACTTC.

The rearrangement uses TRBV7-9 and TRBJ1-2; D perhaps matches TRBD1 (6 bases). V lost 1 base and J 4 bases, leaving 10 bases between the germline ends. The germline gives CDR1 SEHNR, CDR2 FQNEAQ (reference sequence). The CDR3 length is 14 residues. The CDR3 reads CASSLVTGPYGYTF. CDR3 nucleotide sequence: TGTGCCAGCAGCTTAGTTACAGGGCCCTATGGCTACACCTTC.

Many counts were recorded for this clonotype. The CDR3 nucleotides are TGTGCCAGCAGTTCCCCTTCGTGGGAAGCCAAAAACATTCAGTACTTC. Amino acids: CASSSPSWEAKNIQYF. The rearrangement joins TRBV27 to TRBJ2-4; no definite D call. From germline, CDR1 is MNHEY and CDR2 SMNVEV (reference sequence). This CDR3 has 16 residues. V was shortened by 4 bases and J by 0 bases, with 13 bases between the two germline ends.

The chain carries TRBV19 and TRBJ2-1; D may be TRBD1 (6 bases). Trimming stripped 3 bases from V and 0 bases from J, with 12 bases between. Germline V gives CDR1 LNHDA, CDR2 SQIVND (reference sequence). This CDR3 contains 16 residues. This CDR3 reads CASSIFGGYSYNEQFF. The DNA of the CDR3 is TGTGCCAGTAGTATCTTTGGGGGCTACTCCTACAATGAGCAGTTCTTC.

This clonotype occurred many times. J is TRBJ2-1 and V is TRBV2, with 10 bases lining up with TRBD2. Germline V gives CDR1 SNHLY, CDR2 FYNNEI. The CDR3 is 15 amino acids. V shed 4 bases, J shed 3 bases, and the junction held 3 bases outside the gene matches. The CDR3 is CASSGGLAYYNEQFF. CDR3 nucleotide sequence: TGTGCCAGCAGTGGGGGACTAGCGTACTACAATGAGCAGTTCTTC.